The sample holds a few counts of the clone carrying this TCR beta chain. As yet, its antigen is unknown. The CDR3 has 16 amino acids. Trimming removed 6 bases from V and 4 bases from J; junction bases left unmatched: 12. Preparation of the TCRbeta library was carried out with unique molecular identifiers. MiXCR, run by TCRdb on the PCR reads, gives a single entry per CDR3 protein. Counted here are around 490,000 distinct CDR3 sequences, roughly 11% occurring once; the ten biggest clones make up 14%. These data are taken from a study of T-cell reconstitution after alpha-beta-depleted transplantation in children. Study findings and constraints: Several hundred expanded graft clones reportedly gave rise to the alpha-beta T cells present about two months after transplant. Diversity and T-cell counts at one year after transplant derived mostly from new T cells.

The sequenced sample was PBMCs, mostly from graft donor cells, obtained 180 days after TCRalphabeta/CD19-depleted stem cell transplant. The sequence came from a female patient aged 2-9 years who had a stem cell transplant for aplastic anemia, so the T cells may come from the graft donor. The rearrangement links TRBV12-3 or TRBV12-4 to TRBJ2-7; the match to TRBD2 covers 10 bases. The CDR3 DNA reads as TGTGCCAGCAGCCGGACGGCTAGCGGGAGTTCTTACGAGCAGTACGTC. Its protein product is CASSRTASGSSYEQYV.